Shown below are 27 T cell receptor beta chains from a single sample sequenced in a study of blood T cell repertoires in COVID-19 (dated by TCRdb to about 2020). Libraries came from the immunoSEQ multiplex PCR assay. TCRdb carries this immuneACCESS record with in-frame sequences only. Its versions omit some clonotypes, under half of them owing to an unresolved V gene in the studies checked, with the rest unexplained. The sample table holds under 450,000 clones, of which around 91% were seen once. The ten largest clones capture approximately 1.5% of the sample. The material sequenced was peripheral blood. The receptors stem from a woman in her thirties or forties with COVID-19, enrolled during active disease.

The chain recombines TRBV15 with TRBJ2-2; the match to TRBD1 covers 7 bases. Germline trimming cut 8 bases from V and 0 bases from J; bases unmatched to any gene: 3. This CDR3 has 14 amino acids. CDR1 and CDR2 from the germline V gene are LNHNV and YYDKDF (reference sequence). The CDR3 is CATRGQSNTGELFF. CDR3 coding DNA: TGTGCCACCCGGGGACAGTCGAACACCGGGGAGCTGTTTTTT.

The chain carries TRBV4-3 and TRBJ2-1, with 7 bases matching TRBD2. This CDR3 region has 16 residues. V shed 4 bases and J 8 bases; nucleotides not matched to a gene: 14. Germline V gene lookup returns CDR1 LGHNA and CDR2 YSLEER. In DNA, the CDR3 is TGCGCCAGCAGCCCGGCGAGACCAGGGAGGGCTGATGAGCAGTTCTTC. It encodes CASSPARPGRADEQFF.

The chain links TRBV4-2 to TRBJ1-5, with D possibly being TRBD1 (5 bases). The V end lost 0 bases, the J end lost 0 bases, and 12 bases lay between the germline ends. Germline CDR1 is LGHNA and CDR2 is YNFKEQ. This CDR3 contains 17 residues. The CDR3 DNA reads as TGTGCCAGCAGCCAAGATTCTAGGCAGGGTAGCAATCAGCCCCAGCATTTT. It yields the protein CASSQDSRQGSNQPQHF.

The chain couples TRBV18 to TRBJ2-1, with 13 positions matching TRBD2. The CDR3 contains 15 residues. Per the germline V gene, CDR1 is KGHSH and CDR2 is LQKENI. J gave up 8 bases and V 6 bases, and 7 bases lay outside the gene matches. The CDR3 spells CASSLTSGGIHEQFF. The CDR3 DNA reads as TGTGCCAGCTCTCTGACTAGCGGGGGGATCCATGAGCAGTTCTTC.

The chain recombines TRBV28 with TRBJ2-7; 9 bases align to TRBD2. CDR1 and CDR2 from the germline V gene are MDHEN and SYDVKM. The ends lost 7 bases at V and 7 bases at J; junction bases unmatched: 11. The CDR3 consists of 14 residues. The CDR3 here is CASKWGGRAREQYF. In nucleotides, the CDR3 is TGTGCCAGCAAATGGGGCGGGAGGGCCCGGGAGCAGTACTTC.

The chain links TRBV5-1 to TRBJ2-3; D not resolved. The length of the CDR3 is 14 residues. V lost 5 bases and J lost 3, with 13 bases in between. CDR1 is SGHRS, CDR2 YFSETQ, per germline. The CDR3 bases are TGCGCCAGCAGTCCCCTGGCCGATACAGATACGCAGTATTTT. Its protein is CASSPLADTDTQYF.

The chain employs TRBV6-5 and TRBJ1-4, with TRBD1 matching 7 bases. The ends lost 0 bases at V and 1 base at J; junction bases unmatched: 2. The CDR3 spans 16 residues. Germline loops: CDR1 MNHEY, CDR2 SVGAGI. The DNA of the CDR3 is TGTGCCAGCAGTTACTCGCACAGGGGAACTAATGAAAAACTGTTTTTT. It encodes CASSYSHRGTNEKLFF.

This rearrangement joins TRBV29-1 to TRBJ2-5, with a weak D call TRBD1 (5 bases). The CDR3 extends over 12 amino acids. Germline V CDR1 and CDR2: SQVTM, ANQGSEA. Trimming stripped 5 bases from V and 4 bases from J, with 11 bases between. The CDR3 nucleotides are TGCAGCGTTTTCGGGCAGGGAGAGACCCAGTACTTC. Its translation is CSVFGQGETQYF.

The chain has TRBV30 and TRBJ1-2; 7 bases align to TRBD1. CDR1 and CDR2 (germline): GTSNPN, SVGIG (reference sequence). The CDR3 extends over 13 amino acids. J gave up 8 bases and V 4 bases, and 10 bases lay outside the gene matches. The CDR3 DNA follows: TGTGCCTGGAAGGGGCCCTGGACAGGAGGCTACACCTTC. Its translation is CAWKGPWTGGYTF.

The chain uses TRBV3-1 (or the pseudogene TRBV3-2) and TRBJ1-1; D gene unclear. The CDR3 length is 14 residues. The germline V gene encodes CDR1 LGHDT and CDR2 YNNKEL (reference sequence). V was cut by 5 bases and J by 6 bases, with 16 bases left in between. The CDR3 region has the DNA TGTGCCAGCAGCGCCCGAGGAGGTTACCCTGAAGCTTTCTTT. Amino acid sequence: CASSARGGYPEAFF.

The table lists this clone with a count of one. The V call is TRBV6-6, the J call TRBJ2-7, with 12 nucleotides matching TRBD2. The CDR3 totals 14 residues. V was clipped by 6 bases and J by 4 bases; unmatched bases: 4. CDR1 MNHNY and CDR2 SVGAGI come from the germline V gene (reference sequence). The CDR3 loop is CASSPLAGGYEQYF. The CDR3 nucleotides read TGTGCCAGCAGCCCTCTAGCGGGAGGGTACGAGCAGTACTTC.

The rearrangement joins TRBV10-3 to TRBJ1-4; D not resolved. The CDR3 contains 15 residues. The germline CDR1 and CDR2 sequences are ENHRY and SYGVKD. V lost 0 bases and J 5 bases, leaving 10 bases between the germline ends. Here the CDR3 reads CAISESRGGNEKLFF. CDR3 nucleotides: TGTGCCATCAGTGAGTCGCGGGGTGGGAATGAAAAACTGTTTTTT.

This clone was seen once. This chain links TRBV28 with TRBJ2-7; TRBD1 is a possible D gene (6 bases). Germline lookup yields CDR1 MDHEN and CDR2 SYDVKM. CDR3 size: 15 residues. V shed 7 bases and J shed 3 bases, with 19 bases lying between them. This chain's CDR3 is CASTFKTGVFYEQYF. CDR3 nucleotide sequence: TGTGCCAGCACCTTCAAGACAGGAGTCTTCTACGAGCAGTACTTC.

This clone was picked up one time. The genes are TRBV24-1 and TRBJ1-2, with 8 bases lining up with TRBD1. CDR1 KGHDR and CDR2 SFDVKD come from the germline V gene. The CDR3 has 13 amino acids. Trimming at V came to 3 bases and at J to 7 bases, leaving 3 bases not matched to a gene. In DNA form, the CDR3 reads TGTGCCACCAGTGATGTGGACAGGGTTGGCTACACCTTC. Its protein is CATSDVDRVGYTF.

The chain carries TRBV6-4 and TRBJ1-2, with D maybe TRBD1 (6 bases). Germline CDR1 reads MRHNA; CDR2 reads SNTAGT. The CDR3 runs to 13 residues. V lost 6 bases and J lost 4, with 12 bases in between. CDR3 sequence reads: CASRNRVGYGYTF. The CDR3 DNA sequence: TGTGCCAGCAGAAACAGGGTGGGCTATGGCTACACCTTC.

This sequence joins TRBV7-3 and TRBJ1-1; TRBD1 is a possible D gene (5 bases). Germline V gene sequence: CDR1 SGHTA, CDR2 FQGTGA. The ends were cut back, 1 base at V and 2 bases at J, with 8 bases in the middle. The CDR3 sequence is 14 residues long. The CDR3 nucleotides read TGTGCCAGCAGCTTAAATCAGGGAAACACTGAAGCTTTCTTT. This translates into CASSLNQGNTEAFF.

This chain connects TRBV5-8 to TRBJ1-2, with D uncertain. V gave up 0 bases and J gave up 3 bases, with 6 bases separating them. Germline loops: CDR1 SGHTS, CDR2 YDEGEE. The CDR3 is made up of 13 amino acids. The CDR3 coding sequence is TGTGCCAGCAGCTTGGGCGGGGACTATGGCTACACCTTC. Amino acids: CASSLGGDYGYTF.

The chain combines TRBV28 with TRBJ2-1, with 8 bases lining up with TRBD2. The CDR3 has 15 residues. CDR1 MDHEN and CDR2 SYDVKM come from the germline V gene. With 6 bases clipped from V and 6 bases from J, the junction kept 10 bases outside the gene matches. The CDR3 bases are TGTGCCAGCAGAACGGCGGGGGGCCCCTTCAATGAGCAGTTCTTC. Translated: CASRTAGGPFNEQFF.

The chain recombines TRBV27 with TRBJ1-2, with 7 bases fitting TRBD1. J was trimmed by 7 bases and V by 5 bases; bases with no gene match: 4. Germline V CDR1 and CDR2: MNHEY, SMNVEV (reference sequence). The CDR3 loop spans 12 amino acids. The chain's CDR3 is CASSRQGGGYTF. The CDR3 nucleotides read TGTGCCAGCAGTCGTCAGGGGGGTGGCTACACCTTC.

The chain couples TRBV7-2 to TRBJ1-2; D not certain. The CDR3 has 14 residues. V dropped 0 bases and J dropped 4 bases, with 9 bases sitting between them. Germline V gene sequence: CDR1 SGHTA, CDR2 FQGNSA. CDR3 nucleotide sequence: TGTGCCAGCAGCTTAGCGAGCCTGAGCTATGGCTACACCTTC. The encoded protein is CASSLASLSYGYTF. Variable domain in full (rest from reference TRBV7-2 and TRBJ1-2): GAGVSQSPSNKVTEKGKDVELRCDPISGHTALYWYRQSLGQGLEFLIYFQGNSAPDKSGLPSDRFSAERTGGSVSTLTIQRTQQEDSAVYLCASSLASLSYGYTFGSGTRLTVV.

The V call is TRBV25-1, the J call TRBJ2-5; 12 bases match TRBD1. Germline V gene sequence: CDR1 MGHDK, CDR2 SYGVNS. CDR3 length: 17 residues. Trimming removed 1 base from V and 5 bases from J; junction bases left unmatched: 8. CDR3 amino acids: CASSESPGQGASETQYF. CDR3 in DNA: TGTGCCAGCAGTGAATCTCCGGGACAGGGGGCCTCGGAGACCCAGTACTTC.

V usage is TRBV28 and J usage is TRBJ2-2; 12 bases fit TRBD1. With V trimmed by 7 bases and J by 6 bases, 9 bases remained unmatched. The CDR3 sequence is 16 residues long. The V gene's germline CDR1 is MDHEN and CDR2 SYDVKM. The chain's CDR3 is CASIWSGTGGSGELFF. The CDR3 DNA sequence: TGTGCCAGCATTTGGTCCGGGACAGGGGGCTCCGGGGAGCTGTTTTTT.

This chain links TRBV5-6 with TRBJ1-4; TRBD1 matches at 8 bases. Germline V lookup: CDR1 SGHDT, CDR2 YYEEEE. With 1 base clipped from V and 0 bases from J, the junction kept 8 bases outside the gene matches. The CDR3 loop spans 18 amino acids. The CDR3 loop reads CASSLIYRGDATNEKLFF. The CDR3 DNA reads TGTGCCAGCAGCTTGATCTACAGGGGGGATGCAACTAATGAAAAACTGTTTTTT.

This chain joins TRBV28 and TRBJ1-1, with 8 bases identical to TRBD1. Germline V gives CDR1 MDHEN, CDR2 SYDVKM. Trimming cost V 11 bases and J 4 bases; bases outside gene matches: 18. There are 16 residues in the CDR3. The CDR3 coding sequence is TGTGCCCCCGACGAACAGGGGGTTGGGTTGGTCACTGAAGCTTTCTTT. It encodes CAPDEQGVGLVTEAFF.

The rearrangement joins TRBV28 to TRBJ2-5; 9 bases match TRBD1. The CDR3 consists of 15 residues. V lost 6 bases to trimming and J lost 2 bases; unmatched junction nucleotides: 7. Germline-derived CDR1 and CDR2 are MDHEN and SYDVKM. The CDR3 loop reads CASSDRGLGQETQYF. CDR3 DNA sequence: TGTGCCAGCAGCGACAGGGGGTTGGGTCAAGAGACCCAGTACTTC.

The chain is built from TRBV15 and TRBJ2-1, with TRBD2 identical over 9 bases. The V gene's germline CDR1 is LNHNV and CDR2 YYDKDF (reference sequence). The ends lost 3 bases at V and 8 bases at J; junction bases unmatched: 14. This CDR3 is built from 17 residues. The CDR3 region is CATSSALGTSRKDEQFF. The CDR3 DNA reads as TGTGCCACCAGCAGTGCCCTTGGGACTAGCAGAAAGGATGAGCAGTTCTTC.

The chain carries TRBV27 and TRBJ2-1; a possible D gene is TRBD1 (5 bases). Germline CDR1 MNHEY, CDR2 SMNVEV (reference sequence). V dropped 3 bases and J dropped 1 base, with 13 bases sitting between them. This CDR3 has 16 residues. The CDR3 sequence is CASSFGHSISYNEQFF. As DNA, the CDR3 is TGTGCCAGCAGTTTTGGACATTCGATTTCCTACAATGAGCAGTTCTTC.